This passage covers 9 T cell receptor beta chains from one sample sequenced in a study of OX40 agonist ivuxolimab in advanced cancers. Repertoires were generated with immunoSEQ multiplex PCR, while TCRdb's copy carries only in-frame clones and drops some. The sample holds roughly 60,000 clones, roughly 89% seen once. The sequenced sample was CD4+ or CD8+ T cells sorted from blood, obtained in a trial of the OX40 agonist ivuxolimab. These receptors were collected from an adult with an advanced solid tumor such as melanoma, head and neck, liver or kidney cancer.

The chain uses TRBV11-2 and TRBJ2-7; 8 bases align to TRBD2. This CDR3 is built from 17 residues. Trimming removed 3 bases from V and 6 bases from J; junction bases left unmatched: 16. Germline CDR1 reads SGHAT; CDR2 reads FQNNGV. CDR3: CASSLWGLAGGMGEQYF. As DNA, the CDR3 is TGTGCCAGCAGCTTGTGGGGTCTAGCGGGCGGGATGGGCGAGCAGTACTTC.

The chain uses TRBV5-4 and TRBJ2-3; D is unclear. The CDR3 is 16 residues long. Germline-derived CDR1 and CDR2 are SGHNT and YYREEE (reference sequence). The V end lost 0 bases, the J end lost 1 base, and 12 bases lay between the germline ends. The CDR3 here is CASSLDLTLRTDTQYF. CDR3 DNA sequence: TGTGCCAGCAGCTTGGATCTAACGCTGCGCACAGATACGCAGTATTTT.

The chain joins TRBV18 to TRBJ2-2, with a tentative D call TRBD1 (6 bases). The CDR3 runs to 17 residues. V lost 6 bases to trimming and J lost 3 bases, with 20 bases between them. Germline lookup yields CDR1 KGHSH and CDR2 LQKENI. Here the CDR3 reads CASSRQVLVGDTGELFF. CDR3 sequence (DNA): TGTGCCAGCTCTCGACAGGTCCTGGTGGGCGACACCGGGGAGCTGTTTTTT. The full variable domain, completed using reference TRBV18 and TRBJ2-2, is NAGVMQNPRHLVRRRGQEARLRCSPMKGHSHVYWYRQLPEEGLKFMVYLQKENIIDESGMPKERFSAEFPKEGPSILRIQQVVRGDSAAYFCASSRQVLVGDTGELFFGEGSRLTVL.

The rearrangement links TRBV19 to TRBJ1-3; D is uncertain. Germline loops: CDR1 LNHDA, CDR2 SQIVND (reference sequence). V was clipped by 3 bases and J by 0 bases, with 15 bases between them. This CDR3 spans 17 amino acids. The CDR3 DNA reads as TGTGCCAGTAGTATGGCCCGTCCTTCCTTCTCTGGAAACACCATATATTTT. Translating gives CASSMARPSFSGNTIYF.

The V and J genes are TRBV30 and TRBJ2-2; D is undetermined. With 0 bases removed from V and 4 bases from J, the gap between germline ends came to 6 bases. CDR1 is GTSNPN, CDR2 SVGIG, per germline (reference sequence). CDR3 length: 13 residues. In DNA form, the CDR3 reads TGTGCCTGGAGTGTGTCAGTCACCGGGGAGCTGTTTTTT. It specifies CAWSVSVTGELFF.

V and J are TRBV15 and TRBJ2-1; 7 bases map to TRBD2. The CDR3 is made up of 17 amino acids. From germline, CDR1 is LNHNV and CDR2 YYDKDF (reference sequence). Unmatched junction bases numbered 5, after V lost 0 bases and J lost 0 bases. The CDR3 bases are TGTGCCACCAGCAGAGATTGGAAGCGGGACTCCTACAATGAGCAGTTCTTC. It codes for CATSRDWKRDSYNEQFF. Together with reference TRBV15 and TRBJ2-1, the CDR3 gives the full variable domain: DAMVIQNPRYQVTQFGKPVTLSCSQTLNHNVMYWYQQKSSQAPKLLFHYYDKDFNNEADTPDNFQSRRPNTSFCFLDIRSPGLGDTAMYLCATSRDWKRDSYNEQFFGPGTRLTVL.

The genes are TRBV6-1 and TRBJ2-7; 16 bases fit TRBD2. There are 16 residues in the CDR3. CDR1 is MNHNS and CDR2 is SASEGT in the germline V gene. The junction had 5 bases not matched to a gene; V was cut back by 4 bases and J by 5 bases. CDR3 bases: TGTGCCAGCAGTGGCGGGACTAGCGGGAGGGGCCACGAGCAGTACTTC. Residues: CASSGGTSGRGHEQYF.

V is TRBV7-6 and J is TRBJ2-2; TRBD2 aligns across 7 bases. The germline CDR1 and CDR2 sequences are SGHVS and FNYEAQ. This CDR3 is 14 amino acids long. Germline trimming cut 5 bases from V and 0 bases from J; bases unmatched to any gene: 0. The CDR3, as DNA: TGTGCCAGCAGCGGACTAGCGAACACCGGGGAGCTGTTTTTT. This translates into CASSGLANTGELFF.

In this sample, this clone turned up once. The CDR3 reads CASSFEETQYF. The CDR3 DNA follows: TGTGCCAGCAGCTTTGAGGAGACCCAGTACTTC. The rearrangement uses TRBV11-3 and TRBJ2-5; D uncertain. The CDR3 spans 11 residues. With 3 bases removed from V and 5 bases from J, the gap between germline ends came to 4 bases. CDR1 is SGHNT, CDR2 YENEEA, per germline.